The 8 T cell receptor beta chains given below trace back to one sample, sequenced in a study of control samples from healthy donors and cancer patients. The repertoire was sequenced with immunoSEQ multiplex PCR; TCRdb's copy has only in-frame clones and lacks some. Here the sample spans 150,000 to 200,000 clones, over 85% being singletons. Material: blood. The receptors originated from a man aged 25-45 years in good health.

This clone was counted a single time. The chain recombines TRBV27 with TRBJ2-3, with TRBD1 matching 7 bases. Trimming took 1 base from V and 1 from J; bases not matched to a gene: 8. This CDR3 spans 17 amino acids. The germline CDR1 and CDR2 sequences are MNHEY and SMNVEV (reference sequence). DNA of the CDR3: TGTGCCAGCAGTTTATTTTCTGGGACAGTCGGCACAGATACGCAGTATTTT. The encoded protein is CASSLFSGTVGTDTQYF.

The V gene is TRBV5-8, the J gene TRBJ1-5, with a possible D match to TRBD1 (5 bases). This CDR3 comprises 16 residues. V was shortened by 4 bases and J by 3 bases, with 17 bases between the two germline ends. CDR1 is SGHTS and CDR2 is YDEGEE in the germline V gene. CDR3 amino acids: CASSGGQFSTNQPQHF. The CDR3 bases are TGTGCCAGCAGCGGAGGACAATTTTCTACCAATCAGCCCCAGCATTTT.

This clone was counted only a few times. Other nucleotide sequences from this sample produce the same CDR3. V is TRBV11-2 and J is TRBJ2-7; 8 bases agree with TRBD1. V shed 1 base and J 1 base; nucleotides not matched to a gene: 0. Germline-derived CDR1 and CDR2 are SGHAT and FQNNGV. The CDR3 runs to 14 residues. In nucleotides, the CDR3 is TGTGCCAGCAGCTTAGGGACAGGGTCCTACGAGCAGTACTTC. It yields the protein CASSLGTGSYEQYF.

In this sample, this clone turned up once. The V gene is TRBV5-1, the J gene TRBJ2-5; D call uncertain. The CDR3 length is 16 residues. Germline V gene data show CDR1 as SGHRS and CDR2 as YFSETQ. Trimming took off 0 bases at V and 4 bases at J, with 16 bases between the two ends. The CDR3 DNA reads TGCGCCAGCAGCTTGGGGCCGATCACATCGGGAGAGACCCAGTACTTC. Protein sequence: CASSLGPITSGETQYF.

The gene calls are TRBV9 and TRBJ2-5, with TRBD2 matching over 7 bases. This CDR3 contains 17 residues. Germline V gene sequence: CDR1 SGDLS, CDR2 YYNGEE. Germline trimming cut 3 bases from V and 1 base from J; bases unmatched to any gene: 12. The CDR3 is CASSDSPPGRAQETQYF. The CDR3 DNA sequence: TGTGCCAGCAGCGATAGCCCCCCTGGGAGGGCCCAAGAGACCCAGTACTTC.

V gene TRBV5-1 combines with J gene TRBJ2-3; D is unresolved. Trimming removed 1 base at V and 3 bases at J, with 3 bases between. Looked up from germline, CDR1 is SGHRS and CDR2 is YFSETQ. The CDR3 totals 12 residues. The CDR3 reads CASSLNTDTQYF. The CDR3 coding sequence is TGCGCCAGCAGCTTGAATACAGATACGCAGTATTTT.

A word on this clone: One junction end disagrees with the germline gene, perhaps due to a read error. The chain couples TRBV5-5 to TRBJ1-5; TRBD1 matches at 7 bases. This CDR3 has 15 amino acids. Germline V gene sequence: CDR1 SGHKS, CDR2 YYEKEE (reference sequence). The CDR3 nucleotides are TGTGCCGGCAGCCAGAGGACAGGAGGGAATCAGCCCCAGCATTTT. Translated: CAGSQRTGGNQPQHF. The entire variable domain, with the rest obtained from reference TRBV5-5 and TRBJ1-5, is as follows: DAGVTQSPTHLIKTRGQQVTLRCSPISGHKSVSWYQQVLGQGPQFIFQYYEKEERGRGNFPDRFSARQFPNYSSELNVNALLLGDSALYLCAGSQRTGGNQPQHFGDGTRLSIL.

The V gene is TRBV10-1, the J gene TRBJ1-6, with 9 bases fitting TRBD1. In germline, CDR1 is WNHNN, CDR2 SYGVQD (reference sequence). The CDR3 is 22 amino acids. Trimming removed 7 bases from V and 7 bases from J; junction bases left unmatched: 29. CDR3 sequence: CASTKPQVGGQGRALWNSPLHF. The CDR3 bases are TGCGCCAGCACCAAACCCCAAGTAGGGGGACAGGGTAGGGCACTTTGGAATTCACCCCTCCACTTT.